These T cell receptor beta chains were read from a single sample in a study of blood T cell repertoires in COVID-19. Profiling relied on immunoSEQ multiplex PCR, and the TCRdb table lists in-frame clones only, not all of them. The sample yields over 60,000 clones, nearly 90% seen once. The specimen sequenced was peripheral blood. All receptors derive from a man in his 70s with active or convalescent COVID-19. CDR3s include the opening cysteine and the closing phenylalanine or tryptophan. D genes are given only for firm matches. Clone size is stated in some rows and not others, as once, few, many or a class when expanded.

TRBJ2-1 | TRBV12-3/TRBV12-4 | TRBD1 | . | CASRLRTGDEQFF | TGTGCCAGCCGGTTGAGGACAGGGGATGAGCAGTTCTTC
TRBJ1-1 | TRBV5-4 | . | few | CASSLEGVPTAEAFF | TGTGCCAGCAGCTTGGAGGGGGTCCCGACGGCTGAAGCTTTCTTT
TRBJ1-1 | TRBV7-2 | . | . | CASSLGPGNTEAFF | TGTGCCAGCAGCTTAGGTCCCGGGAACACTGAAGCTTTCTTT
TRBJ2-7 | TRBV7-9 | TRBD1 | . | CATDRGYEQYF | TGTGCCACCGACAGGGGCTACGAGCAGTACTTC
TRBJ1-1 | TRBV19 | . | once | CASSIGGELRTEAFF | TGTGCCAGTAGTATTGGGGGGGAGTTGAGAACTGAAGCTTTCTTT
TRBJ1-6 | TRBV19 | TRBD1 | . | CASSITGVDSPLHF | TGTGCCAGTAGTATCACAGGGGTGGATTCACCCCTCCACTTT
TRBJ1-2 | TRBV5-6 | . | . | CASSLAVGPYGYTF | TGTGCCAGCAGCTTGGCCGTCGGTCCGTATGGCTACACCTTC
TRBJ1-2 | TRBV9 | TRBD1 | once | CASSRGQGANYGYTF | TGTGCCAGCAGCCGAGGACAGGGCGCAAACTATGGCTACACCTTC
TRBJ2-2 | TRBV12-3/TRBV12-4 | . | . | CAIIRRDTGELFF | TGTGCCATTATAAGACGGGACACCGGGGAGCTGTTTTTT
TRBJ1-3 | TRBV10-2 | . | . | CASRTGDSGNTIYF | TGCGCCAGCAGGACAGGAGACTCTGGAAACACCATATATTTT
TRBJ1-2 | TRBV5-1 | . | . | CASSWNREGYGYTF | TGCGCCAGCAGCTGGAACAGGGAGGGCTATGGCTACACCTTC
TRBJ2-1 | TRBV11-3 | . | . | CASSPLPADNKQFF | TGTGCCAGCAGCCCGCTCCCCGCGGACAATAAGCAGTTCTTC
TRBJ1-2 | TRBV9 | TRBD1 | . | CASSPRQGPNYGYTF | TGTGCCAGCAGCCCGAGACAGGGCCCAAACTATGGCTACACCTTC
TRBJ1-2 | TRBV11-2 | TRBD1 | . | CASSFDRAGYGYTF | TGTGCCAGCAGCTTCGACAGGGCGGGATATGGCTACACCTTC
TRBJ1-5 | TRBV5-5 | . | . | CASSLVVDQPQHF | TGTGCCAGCAGCTTGGTTGTCGATCAGCCCCAGCATTTT
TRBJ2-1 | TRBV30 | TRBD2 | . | CAWSAYVLSGGMVSYNEQFF | TGTGCCTGGAGTGCCTACGTCTTGAGCGGGGGAATGGTCAGCTACAATGAGCAGTTCTTC
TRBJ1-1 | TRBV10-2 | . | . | CASTGQTKGTEAFF | TGCGCCAGCACCGGACAGACCAAGGGAACTGAAGCTTTCTTT
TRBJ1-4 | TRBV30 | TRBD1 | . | CAWRVGTVATNEKLFF | TGTGCCTGGAGGGTAGGGACAGTTGCAACTAATGAAAAACTGTTTTTT
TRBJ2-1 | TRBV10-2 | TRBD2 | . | CASERGTSGSPSAEQFF | TGCGCCAGCGAGAGGGGGACTAGCGGGAGCCCTAGTGCTGAGCAGTTCTTC
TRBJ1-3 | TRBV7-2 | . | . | CASSFNQGNTIYF | TGTGCCAGCAGCTTTAACCAGGGAAACACCATATATTTT